The 29 T cell receptor beta chains listed next were all sequenced from one sample in a study of T cell changes during pregnancy in multiple sclerosis. Profiled with immunoSEQ multiplex PCR; TCRdb holds only in-frame clones, not every one. Here the sample spans over 90,000 clones, 93% being singletons. Sample: peripheral blood, taken after pregnancy. These receptors were taken from a female donor with multiple sclerosis, enrolled in a pregnancy study.

This clone showed up just once. This chain joins TRBV5-3 and TRBJ1-2, with D possibly TRBD1 on 5 matching bases. TRBV5-3 is labeled an ORF, and its function is uncertain. CDR3 size: 19 residues. Trimming removed 2 bases at V and 1 base at J, with 24 bases between. The CDR3 loop is CARSFSSRQPPTLNYGYTF. DNA for the CDR3: TGTGCCAGAAGCTTTTCATCGAGACAGCCACCGACCCTTAACTATGGCTACACCTTC.

The DNA for the CDR3 is TGTGCCAGCAGCTATGACAGGGGAGGTGAAAAACTGTTTTTT. Amino acids: CASSYDRGGEKLFF. The rearrangement joins TRBV7-2 to TRBJ1-4, with TRBD1 matching over 8 bases. The CDR3 loop spans 14 amino acids. Germline-derived CDR1 and CDR2 are SGHTA and FQGNSA. Trimming removed 4 bases from V and 7 bases from J; junction bases left unmatched: 5.

This chain connects TRBV6-1 to TRBJ2-2, with 13 bases matching TRBD2. Trimming took 6 bases from V and 3 from J; bases not matched to a gene: 1. The CDR3 has 15 residues. Germline CDR1 is MNHNS and CDR2 is SASEGT. This CDR3 is CASRGLAGDTGELFF. The CDR3 DNA follows: TGTGCCAGCAGAGGACTAGCGGGAGACACCGGGGAGCTGTTTTTT.

V gene TRBV19 combines with J gene TRBJ2-1, with TRBD1 matching over 12 bases. This CDR3 contains 16 residues. J was trimmed by 7 bases and V by 3 bases; bases with no gene match: 7. Germline-derived CDR1 and CDR2 are LNHDA and SQIVND (reference sequence). The CDR3, as DNA: TGTGCCAGTAGTATTCCGGGACAGGGGGCATTAAATGAGCAGTTCTTC. It specifies CASSIPGQGALNEQFF.

The chain has TRBV29-1 and TRBJ2-1; D perhaps matches TRBD2 (6 bases). V lost 5 bases to trimming and J lost 1 base, with 9 bases between them. Per the germline V gene, CDR1 is SQVTM and CDR2 is ANQGSEA. This CDR3 is built from 13 residues. The CDR3 region has the DNA TGCAGCGTTCTGGGGGGTTCCTACAATGAGCAGTTCTTC. This gives the protein CSVLGGSYNEQFF.

The rearrangement links TRBV5-1 to TRBJ1-5, with D maybe TRBD1 (5 bases). CDR3 length: 14 residues. The germline gives CDR1 SGHRS, CDR2 YFSETQ. Trimming took off 7 bases at V and 4 bases at J, with 15 bases between the two ends. CDR3: CASAPTGGNQPQHF. CDR3 DNA: TGCGCCAGCGCCCCCACGGGGGGTAATCAGCCCCAGCATTTT.

The chain joins TRBV9 to TRBJ1-1; 11 nucleotides line up with TRBD1. J gave up 5 bases and V 4 bases, and 13 bases lay outside the gene matches. The CDR3 contains 17 residues. CDR1 and CDR2 (germline): SGDLS, YYNGEE. The CDR3 nucleotides read TGTGCCAGCAGCCCAAACATAGGACAGGGGGCGTTAACTGAAGCTTTCTTT. This sequence encodes CASSPNIGQGALTEAFF.

The chain combines TRBV10-1 with TRBJ2-7; 7 bases fit TRBD1. Germline-derived CDR1 and CDR2 are WNHNN and SYGVQD (reference sequence). The V and J ends lost 8 bases and 2 bases, in that order; junction bases with no gene match: 9. There are 14 residues in the CDR3. CDR3 protein: CASERTGDPYEQYF. In DNA, the CDR3 is TGCGCCAGCGAGAGGACAGGTGATCCCTACGAGCAGTACTTC.

The chain has TRBV7-2 and TRBJ2-5; 9 bases agree with TRBD1. CDR1 SGHTA and CDR2 FQGNSA come from the germline V gene. This CDR3 is built from 14 residues. Losses at the gene ends were 6 bases for V and 5 bases for J; bases not matched to a gene: 7. The CDR3 reads CASRITGGDETQYF. The DNA for the CDR3 is TGTGCCAGCAGGATAACAGGGGGCGATGAGACCCAGTACTTC. Filled out from reference TRBV7-2 and TRBJ2-5, the complete variable domain reads GAGVSQSPSNKVTEKGKDVELRCDPISGHTALYWYRQSLGQGLEFLIYFQGNSAPDKSGLPSDRFSAERTGGSVSTLTIQRTQQEDSAVYLCASRITGGDETQYFGPGTRLLVL.

The chain uses TRBV4-1 and TRBJ2-7, with a tentative D call TRBD1 (6 bases). The germline V gene encodes CDR1 MGHRA and CDR2 YSYEKL. CDR3 length: 18 amino acids. V was cut by 0 bases and J by 0 bases, with 18 bases left in between. The CDR3 DNA follows: TGCGCCAGCAGCCAAGACCCTTCACAGGGCCTCAGCTCCTACGAGCAGTACTTC. Translation: CASSQDPSQGLSSYEQYF.

The chain recombines TRBV5-1 with TRBJ2-1, with TRBD2 matching over 8 bases. Germline V gives CDR1 SGHRS, CDR2 YFSETQ. J gave up 8 bases and V 6 bases, and 13 bases lay outside the gene matches. The CDR3 loop spans 15 amino acids. CDR3 loop: CASKWGLAGWDEQFF. CDR3 in DNA: TGCGCCAGCAAGTGGGGGCTAGCGGGCTGGGATGAGCAGTTCTTC. Filled out from reference TRBV5-1 and TRBJ2-1, the complete variable domain reads KAGVTQTPRYLIKTRGQQVTLSCSPISGHRSVSWYQQTPGQGLQFLFEYFSETQRNKGNFPGRFSGRQFSNSRSEMNVSTLELGDSALYLCASKWGLAGWDEQFFGPGTRLTVL.

The chain combines TRBV15 with TRBJ2-5, with 9 nucleotides matching TRBD2. The germline gives CDR1 LNHNV, CDR2 YYDKDF (reference sequence). There are 17 residues in the CDR3. Unmatched junction bases numbered 12, after V lost 1 base and J lost 6 bases. The CDR3 spells CATSRAPGTSLGKTQYF. The CDR3 bases are TGTGCCACCAGCAGAGCCCCCGGGACTAGCCTAGGAAAGACCCAGTACTTC.

This chain uses TRBV25-1 with TRBJ1-5, with TRBD1 matching over 8 bases. Germline-derived CDR1 and CDR2 are MGHDK and SYGVNS. The CDR3 totals 13 residues. The J segment lost 7 bases and the V segment lost 6 bases, leaving 5 bases of the junction unmatched. CDR3 protein: CASRGQDWQPQHF. Here the CDR3 DNA reads TGTGCCAGCAGGGGACAGGATTGGCAGCCCCAGCATTTT.

The chain joins TRBV7-9 to TRBJ2-3, with 8 bases fitting TRBD1. The germline V gene encodes CDR1 SEHNR and CDR2 FQNEAQ (reference sequence). V shed 2 bases and J 4 bases; nucleotides not matched to a gene: 8. The CDR3 is 16 amino acids. The CDR3 DNA reads TGTGCCAGCAGCTTATCGACAGGGGAGGCGTCAGATACGCAGTATTTT. Translation: CASSLSTGEASDTQYF.

The chain uses TRBV2 and TRBJ1-2; the match to TRBD1 covers 7 bases. J was trimmed by 8 bases and V by 6 bases; bases with no gene match: 9. The CDR3 contains 13 residues. In germline, CDR1 is SNHLY, CDR2 FYNNEI. The CDR3, as DNA: TGTGCCAGCAGGCAAAGTGACAGGGCCGGCTACACCTTC. This gives the protein CASRQSDRAGYTF.

The V gene is TRBV25-1, the J gene TRBJ2-7; the D gene is possibly TRBD2 (5 bases). From germline, CDR1 is MGHDK and CDR2 SYGVNS. V dropped 3 bases and J dropped 6 bases, with 9 bases sitting between them. The CDR3 has 12 residues. CDR3 DNA sequence: TGTGCCAGCAGTGACCCCAGCGGCGAGCAGTACTTC. Its translation: CASSDPSGEQYF.

The chain is built from TRBV4-1 and TRBJ2-7, with TRBD1 identical over 10 bases. This CDR3 is built from 15 residues. The V segment lost 0 bases and the J segment 12 bases; nucleotides outside the gene matches: 11. CDR1 is MGHRA and CDR2 is YSYEKL in the germline V gene. The CDR3 nucleotides read TGCGCCAGCAGCCAAGATCCCGGGACAGGGGTCCCTCTGTACTTC. This codes for CASSQDPGTGVPLYF.

V and J are TRBV28 and TRBJ2-7; weak D call: TRBD1 (6 bases). The length of the CDR3 is 14 residues. Germline V CDR1 and CDR2: MDHEN, SYDVKM. Trimming removed 6 bases from V and 0 bases from J, with 12 bases in between. Written as DNA, the CDR3 is TGTGCCAGCAGGCCCCCGACAGGCTCCTACGAGCAGTACTTC. Translating it yields CASRPPTGSYEQYF. Looking up the rest from reference TRBV28 and TRBJ2-7 gives the full variable domain: DVKVTQSSRYLVKRTGEKVFLECVQDMDHENMFWYRQDPGLGLRLIYFSYDVKMKEKGDIPEGYSVSREKKERFSLILESASTNQTSMYLCASRPPTGSYEQYFGPGTRLTVT.

The chain employs TRBV30 and TRBJ2-1; 8 bases are a match to TRBD2. V gave up 4 bases and J gave up 4 bases; unmatched junction bases: 21. Germline CDR1 is GTSNPN and CDR2 is SVGIG (reference sequence). CDR3 length: 19 amino acids. For the CDR3, the DNA is TGTGCCTGGAATCTAGTAGGGGTAGCGGGAAGGGGGATTTACAATGAGCAGTTCTTC. It translates to CAWNLVGVAGRGIYNEQFF.

The gene calls are TRBV7-8 and TRBJ2-2; the match to TRBD2 covers 15 bases. CDR3 length equals 19 residues. The germline V gene encodes CDR1 SGHVS and CDR2 FQNEAQ. V was pared by 5 bases and J by 5 bases, with 12 bases of the junction left unmatched. CDR3 region: CASSPRRTSGRGWTGELFF. The CDR3 DNA follows: TGTGCCAGCAGCCCAAGACGGACTAGCGGGAGGGGTTGGACCGGGGAGCTGTTTTTT. Drawing the rest from reference TRBV7-8 and TRBJ2-2, the complete variable domain is GAGVSQSPRYKVAKRGQDVALRCDPISGHVSLFWYQQALGQGPEFLTYFQNEAQLDKSGLPSDRFFAERPEGSVSTLKIQRTQQEDSAVYLCASSPRRTSGRGWTGELFFGEGSRLTVL.

This rearrangement joins TRBV2 to TRBJ2-7; 13 bases align to TRBD2. The CDR3 has 14 residues. Looked up from germline, CDR1 is SNHLY and CDR2 is FYNNEI. With V trimmed by 5 bases and J by 6 bases, 4 bases remained unmatched. The CDR3 coding sequence is TGTGCCAGCAGTCCCGGGACTAGCGGGACCGAGCAGTACTTC. This codes for CASSPGTSGTEQYF.

The J gene is TRBJ2-7, the V gene TRBV30, with 11 bases matching TRBD2. V lost 3 bases, J lost 2 bases, and 0 bases stayed unmatched. CDR3 length: 13 amino acids. Germline V gene lookup returns CDR1 GTSNPN and CDR2 SVGIG (reference sequence). CDR3 region: CAWRLAGAYEQYF. In DNA form, the CDR3 reads TGTGCCTGGAGACTAGCGGGAGCCTACGAGCAGTACTTC.

V gene TRBV4-1 combines with J gene TRBJ2-1, with TRBD1 matching over 7 bases. CDR1 is MGHRA and CDR2 is YSYEKL in the germline V gene. This CDR3 has 13 amino acids. With V trimmed by 4 bases and J by 5 bases, 2 bases remained unmatched. This chain's CDR3 is CASSPGQNNEQFF. The CDR3 DNA reads TGCGCCAGCAGCCCGGGACAGAACAATGAGCAGTTCTTC.

The chain uses TRBV7-6 and TRBJ2-1; 16 bases align to TRBD2. The CDR3 has 16 amino acids. Germline CDR1 SGHVS, CDR2 FNYEAQ. Trimming cost V 5 bases and J 7 bases; bases outside gene matches: 5. The CDR3 region is CASSGTSGRAKNEQFF. The CDR3, as DNA: TGTGCCAGCAGCGGGACTAGCGGGAGGGCCAAGAATGAGCAGTTCTTC.

This clone has only one observation. The J gene is TRBJ1-2, the V gene TRBV28; D is perhaps TRBD1 (5 bases). In germline, CDR1 is MDHEN, CDR2 SYDVKM. The length of the CDR3 is 13 residues. Trimming shortened V by 2 bases and J by 2 bases, and 6 bases separated the two germline ends. CDR3 bases: TGTGCCAGCAGTTTAGCAGGGAACTATGGCTACACCTTC. Translated, it gives CASSLAGNYGYTF.

The gene calls are TRBV27 and TRBJ2-2; D possibly corresponds to TRBD1 (5 bases). Trimming took off 7 bases at V and 6 bases at J, with 12 bases between the two ends. Germline loops: CDR1 MNHEY, CDR2 SMNVEV (reference sequence). This CDR3 is 13 amino acids long. This chain's CDR3 is CASNQGGAGELFF. The DNA for the CDR3 is TGTGCCAGCAACCAGGGTGGCGCCGGGGAGCTGTTTTTT.

The V gene is TRBV7-7, the J gene TRBJ2-5; D is possibly TRBD2 (6 bases). Trimming removed 2 bases from V and 5 bases from J, with 9 bases in between. The CDR3 has 13 residues. Germline V gives CDR1 SSHAT, CDR2 FNYEAQ (reference sequence). CDR3 DNA sequence: TGTGCCAGCAGCTTAAGTGGAGGGGAGACCCAGTACTTC. It codes for CASSLSGGETQYF.

This chain connects TRBV14 to TRBJ1-4; D not certain. The V and J ends lost 2 bases and 6 bases respectively, with 7 bases between them. Per germline, CDR1 SGHDN and CDR2 FVKESK. There are 13 residues in the CDR3. The CDR3 DNA follows: TGTGCCAGCAGCCAATGGCCCCATGAAAAACTGTTTTTT. Residues: CASSQWPHEKLFF.

The chain links TRBV12-5 to TRBJ2-1, with TRBD2 matching 7 bases. CDR1 and CDR2 (germline): LGHNT, FRNRAP. The V and J ends lost 11 bases and 3 bases, in that order; junction bases with no gene match: 10. The CDR3 contains 14 residues. In nucleotides, the CDR3 is TGTGCTTCTGGGGCTAGCGGAGACTACAATGAGCAGTTCTTC. Protein sequence: CASGASGDYNEQFF.